This T cell receptor beta chain was identified in a study of cytomegalovirus exposure and HLA in healthy donors. Findings and limits, study-wide: Among immune exposure information, only CMV serostatus was available. A few V segments could not be told apart, such as TRBV6-2 and TRBV6-3, and were left out.

This clone was seen a handful of times. Its antigen is undetermined. Primers: 60 Vbeta forward and 13 Jbeta reverse. The repertoire was sequenced with immunoSEQ multiplex PCR; TCRdb's copy has only in-frame clones and lacks some. Among 50,000 to 65,000 clones listed, approximately 75% were seen once. With 0 bases clipped from V and 5 bases from J, the junction kept 10 bases outside the gene matches. CDR1 is KGHSH and CDR2 is LQKENI in the germline V gene. The CDR3 loop spans 18 amino acids. The source material was PBMCs. The V call is TRBV18, the J call TRBJ2-5, with TRBD2 matching over 12 bases. The TCR originated in a man over 45 in good health and CMV-seropositive. CDR3 nucleotides: TGTGCCAGCTCACCACCGGGCCTAGCGGGGGGGCCTCGGGAGACCCAGTACTTC. It is translated as CASSPPGLAGGPRETQYF.